This T cell receptor (beta chain) comes out of a study of T cell responses to AZD1222 COVID-19 vaccine. The assay was immunoSEQ multiplex PCR, and TCRdb's table has in-frame clones only and misses some. The profile shows 150,000 to 200,000 clones, roughly nine tenths of them singletons. The germline V gene has CDR1 SGHTA and CDR2 FQGNSA. This CDR3 contains 15 residues. Between the trimmed V and J ends, which lost 5 bases and 7 bases, there was a span of 18 bases. Study results and caveats: White British ancestry dominated among donors, who included more females, and clonal diversity was possibly underestimated. Baseline seropositivity occurred in only 5 to 7 AZD1222 recipients.

Note on this clone: Its antigen is not known.

The clonotype was recovered from an adult in good health. The starting material was peripheral blood, obtained on day 0 of AZD1222 vaccination. This sequence joins TRBV7-2 and TRBJ1-3; D unresolved. CDR3 residues: CASSLVTWGGNTIYF. The CDR3 DNA sequence: TGTGCCAGCAGCCTAGTAACGTGGGGAGGGAACACCATATATTTT.